This TCR beta chain was recovered during a study of blood T cell repertoires in COVID-19. Overall study: COVID-19 samples from acute and convalescent phases originated in the United States, Italy and Spain. In each case, the material was cDNA or gDNA derived from T cells, B-cell-depleted T cells, or PBMCs.

How the authors handled the data: Reference gene primer amplification gave estimated nucleated cell counts. Measured with immunoSEQ multiplex PCR; TCRdb has only the in-frame clones, and not every one. V, J and clone size were drawn from that table, and D and trimming were deduced from the DNA. Among approximately 150,000 clones, roughly nine tenths were seen once, and the ten largest hold approximately 4%. The sample comprised peripheral blood. The TCR was taken from a woman between 65 and 79 years old with acute or convalescent COVID-19.

The chain's CDR3 is CASSPYGQGVLETQYF. The CDR3 DNA is TGTGCCAGTAGTCCCTACGGACAGGGGGTCTTAGAGACCCAGTACTTC. The V and J genes are TRBV19 and TRBJ2-5; 10 bases are shared with TRBD1. The CDR3 is 16 amino acids. Trimming at V came to 5 bases and at J to 4 bases, leaving 10 bases not matched to a gene. Looked up from germline, CDR1 is LNHDA and CDR2 is SQIVND (reference sequence).